Listed here is a single T cell receptor (beta chain). The authors' processing: Researchers report that nucleated cell counts were estimated from reference gene primer amplification. Some clones are missing from TCRdb's copy, which holds only in-frame ones; the method was immunoSEQ multiplex PCR. D and trimming come from the DNA, and the V and J calls and clone size come from that table. The sample has tens of thousands of clones; roughly 82% are singletons. The record originates from a study of blood T cell repertoires in COVID-19. Study-level information: Whether acute or convalescent, the COVID-19 samples came from the United States, Italy and Spain.

V lost 6 bases to trimming and J lost 9 bases, with 14 bases between them. The CDR3 is made up of 12 amino acids. The germline gives CDR1 MNHEY, CDR2 SVGAGI. The V gene is TRBV6-5, the J gene TRBJ1-1; no clear D gene. The TCR sequence derives from a woman between 50 and 59 years old with acute or convalescent COVID-19. Sequenced material: peripheral blood. This CDR3 reads CASSLQTEKAFF. The CDR3 DNA is TGTGCCAGCAGCCTTCAGACTGAAAAAGCTTTCTTT.